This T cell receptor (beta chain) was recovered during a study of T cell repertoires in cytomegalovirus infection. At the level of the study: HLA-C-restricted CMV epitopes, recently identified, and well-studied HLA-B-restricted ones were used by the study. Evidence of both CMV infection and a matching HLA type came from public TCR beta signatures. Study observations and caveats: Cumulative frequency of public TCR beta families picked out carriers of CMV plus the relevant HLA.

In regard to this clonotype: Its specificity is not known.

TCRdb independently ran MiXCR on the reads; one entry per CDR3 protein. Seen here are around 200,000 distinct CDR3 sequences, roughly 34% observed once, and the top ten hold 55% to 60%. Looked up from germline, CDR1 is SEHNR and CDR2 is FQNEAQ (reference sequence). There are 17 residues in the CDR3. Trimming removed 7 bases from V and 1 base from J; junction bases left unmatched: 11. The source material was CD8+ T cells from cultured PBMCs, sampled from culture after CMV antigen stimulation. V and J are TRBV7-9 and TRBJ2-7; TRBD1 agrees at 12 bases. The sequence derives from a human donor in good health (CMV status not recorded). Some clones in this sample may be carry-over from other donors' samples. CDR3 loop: CASTGGQGARGSYEQYF. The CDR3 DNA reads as TGTGCCAGCACCGGGGGACAGGGGGCGCGGGGGTCCTACGAGCAGTACTTC.